The present entry profiles one TCR beta chain with its context. As yet, its antigen is unknown. The CDR3 runs to 16 residues. V trimming: 6 bases; J trimming: 7 bases; junction bases outside the gene matches: 14. The germline CDR1 and CDR2 sequences are SEHNR and FQNEAQ (reference sequence). With 60 Vbeta and 13 Jbeta primers, the PCR was carried out. In the source study's methods: A follow-up analysis tallied tens of millions of unique TCR beta chains, about 11 million shared. Profiling relied on immunoSEQ multiplex PCR, and the TCRdb table lists in-frame clones only, not all of them. The V and J calls and clone size were taken over from that table, and D and trimming were inferred from the DNA. The sample totals 30,000 to 35,000 clones. This entry is derived from a study of cytomegalovirus exposure and HLA in healthy donors. Study results and limitations: For presence/absence analyses, sequencing depth was assumed to be roughly uniform across donors. For most TCR beta V segments, an earlier analysis put the productive rate at about 90% or about 30% of the time. HLA restriction was apparent for most CMV-associated TCR beta chains in a later analysis.

Sequencing input: PBMCs. This receptor was taken from a man aged 35 to 55 in good health and CMV-seronegative. The J gene is TRBJ2-2, the V gene TRBV7-9, with 7 bases identical to TRBD2. The CDR3 reads CASRPFVGGPIGELFF. CDR3 bases: TGTGCCAGCAGGCCGTTTGTGGGAGGGCCTATCGGGGAGCTGTTTTTT.